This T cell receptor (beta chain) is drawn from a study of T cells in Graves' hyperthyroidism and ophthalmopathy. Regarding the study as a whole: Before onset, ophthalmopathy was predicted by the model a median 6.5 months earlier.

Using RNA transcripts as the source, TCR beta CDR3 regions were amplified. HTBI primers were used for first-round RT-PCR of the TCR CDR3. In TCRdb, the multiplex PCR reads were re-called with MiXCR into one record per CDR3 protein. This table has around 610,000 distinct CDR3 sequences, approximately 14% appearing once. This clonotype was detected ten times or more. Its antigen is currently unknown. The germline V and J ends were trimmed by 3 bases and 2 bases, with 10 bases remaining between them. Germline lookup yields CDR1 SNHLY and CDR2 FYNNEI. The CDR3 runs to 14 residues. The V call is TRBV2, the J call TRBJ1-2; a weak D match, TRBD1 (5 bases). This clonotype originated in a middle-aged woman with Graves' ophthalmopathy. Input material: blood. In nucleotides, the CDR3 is TGTGCCAGCAGTGAGGCCACAGGAAACTATGGCTACACCTTC. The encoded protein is CASSEATGNYGYTF.